Listed below are T cell receptor beta chains from one sample, sequenced in a study of early T cells in non-severe SARS-CoV-2 infection. TCRdb re-derived calls from the 5' RACE reads in MiXCR, one entry per CDR3 protein. The sample yields more than 65,000 distinct CDR3 sequences, roughly 4.6% seen once. The sequencing here drew on whole blood, taken at baseline. These receptors all stem from an adult who was a healthcare worker with PCR-confirmed SARS-CoV-2 infection or an uninfected control (not recorded which). The donor label of this sample is uncertain. CDR3s include the opening cysteine and the closing phenylalanine or tryptophan. D genes are given only for firm matches. Expanded clones get a size class; other rows say once, few or many, or leave the size out.

J,D,size,V,CDR3,DNA
TRBJ1-3,TRBD1,many,TRBV7-9,CASSPDRALSGNTIYF,TGTGCCAGCAGCCCTGACAGGGCCCTCTCTGGAAACACCATATATTTT
TRBJ2-3,TRBD2,many,TRBV28,CASSGSGGRSDTQYF,TGTGCCAGCAGTGGGAGCGGGGGGCGATCAGATACGCAGTATTTT
TRBJ1-2,-,many,TRBV7-8,CASSFQSAGDYGYTF,TGTGCCAGCAGCTTCCAATCAGCGGGGGACTATGGCTACACCTTC
TRBJ1-2,-,few,TRBV11-2,CASSLNRANYGYTF,TGTGCCAGCAGCTTAAACAGGGCTAACTATGGCTACACCTTC
TRBJ2-3,-,many,TRBV9,CASSVVRDGADTQYF,TGTGCCAGCAGCGTAGTCAGGGATGGGGCAGATACGCAGTATTTT
TRBJ1-6,-,few,TRBV7-9,CASSLESGYNSPLHF,TGTGCCAGCAGCTTAGAGTCAGGATATAATTCACCCCTCCACTTT
TRBJ2-3,TRBD2,-,TRBV2,CASSDRTGGLGTQYF,TGTGCCAGCAGTGATAGGACGGGGGGGCTTGGTACGCAGTATTTT
TRBJ2-1,TRBD2,many,TRBV20-1,CSARLAGSQRGDEQFF,TGCAGTGCTAGACTAGCGGGCAGCCAGCGGGGGGATGAGCAGTTCTTC
TRBJ2-1,-,few,TRBV21-1,CASSKEPLSESSFNEQFF,TGTGCCAGCAGCAAAGAACCCTTGTCGGAATCCTCATTCAATGAGCAGTTCTTC
TRBJ1-2,-,many,TRBV20-1,CSARDSWFGTLYTF,TGCAGTGCTAGAGATTCTTGGTTCGGGACTCTCTACACCTTC
TRBJ2-2,-,many,TRBV19,CASRIQGYTGELFF,TGTGCCAGTAGAATACAGGGATACACCGGGGAGCTGTTTTTT
TRBJ2-7,-,many,TRBV9,CASSPVGSSYEQYF,TGTGCCAGCAGCCCAGTTGGCTCTTCCTACGAGCAGTACTTC
TRBJ1-3,TRBD1,many,TRBV6-5,CASIGTGISGNTIYF,TGTGCCAGCATTGGGACAGGGATCTCTGGAAACACCATATATTTT
TRBJ1-5,TRBD1,few,TRBV10-3,CAISESGTGRGNQPQHF,TGTGCCATCAGTGAGTCCGGGACAGGGAGAGGGAATCAGCCCCAGCATTTT
TRBJ1-3,TRBD1,many,TRBV10-2,CASTEGAVSGNTIYF,TGCGCCAGCACCGAGGGGGCAGTTTCTGGAAACACCATATATTTT
TRBJ2-7,TRBD1,many,TRBV6-4,CASSPGQGAYEQYF,TGTGCCAGCAGTCCGGGACAGGGGGCCTACGAGCAGTACTTC
TRBJ1-2,-,few,TRBV11-1,CASSLARGGYGVNYGYTF,TGTGCCAGCAGCTTAGCCCGCGGGGGCTACGGGGTCAACTATGGCTACACCTTC
TRBJ1-5,TRBD1,few,TRBV12-3/TRBV12-4,CASSSGQGAQPQHF,TGTGCCAGCAGTTCCGGACAGGGGGCTCAGCCCCAGCATTTT
TRBJ1-5,TRBD1,many,TRBV7-9,CASSLTGGTQPQHF,TGTGCCAGCAGCTTGACAGGGGGCACGCAGCCCCAGCATTTT
TRBJ1-4,-,-,TRBV6-6,CASSHGQDNEKLFF,TGTGCCAGCAGCCACGGGCAGGATAATGAAAAACTGTTTTTT
TRBJ2-3,-,many,TRBV29-1,CSVEISTDTQYF,TGCAGCGTTGAGATAAGCACAGATACGCAGTATTTT
TRBJ2-7,-,-,TRBV21-1,CASEGGGPYEQYF,TGTGCCAGCGAAGGCGGGGGACCCTACGAGCAGTACTTC
TRBJ2-1,TRBD1,many,TRBV14,CASSQGTGIYNEQFF,TGTGCCAGCAGCCAGGGGACAGGAATCTACAATGAGCAGTTCTTC
TRBJ2-3,-,many,TRBV15,CATSRVGGGTDTQYF,TGTGCCACCAGCAGAGTCGGAGGAGGCACAGATACGCAGTATTTT
TRBJ1-6,-,-,TRBV6-4,CAGVRRRVHSPLHF,TGTGCCGGAGTCCGGAGAAGGGTGCACTCACCCCTCCACTTT
TRBJ2-1,-,many,TRBV12-3/TRBV12-4,CASSLGGLRQFF,TGTGCCAGCAGTTTAGGGGGCCTACGGCAGTTCTTC
TRBJ2-7,-,many,TRBV14,CASSLYRHEQYF,TGTGCCAGCAGCCTTTACAGGCACGAGCAGTACTTC
TRBJ1-2,-,-,TRBV12-3/TRBV12-4,CASSPDTGLHYGYTF,TGTGCCAGCAGTCCAGACACAGGTCTGCACTATGGCTACACCTTC
TRBJ2-1,-,few,TRBV3-1,CASSQSGRYNEQFF,TGTGCCAGCAGCCAATCGGGACGGTACAATGAGCAGTTCTTC
TRBJ1-6,-,few,TRBV4-2,CASSSVRNSPLHF,TGTGCCAGCAGTTCCGTCAGGAATTCACCCCTCCACTTT
TRBJ2-1,TRBD2,medium-sized,TRBV20-1,CSATPGTSGDNEQFF,TGCAGTGCTACCCCCGGGACTAGCGGAGACAATGAGCAGTTCTTC
TRBJ1-1,TRBD1,many,TRBV4-1,CASSQGTGVTEAFF,TGCGCCAGCAGCCAGGGTACAGGGGTAACTGAAGCTTTCTTT
TRBJ2-3,-,few,TRBV2,CASSEGSTDTQYF,TGTGCCAGCAGTGAGGGAAGCACAGATACGCAGTATTTT
TRBJ2-3,-,many,TRBV12-3/TRBV12-4,CASRAGRTDTQYF,TGTGCCAGTAGGGCGGGCCGGACAGATACGCAGTATTTT
TRBJ2-7,-,-,TRBV3-1,CASSQVGSQREEQYF,TGTGCCAGCAGCCAAGTAGGGAGTCAGAGAGAGGAGCAGTACTTC
TRBJ1-4,-,few,TRBV7-9,CASSQDIPTNEKLFF,TGTGCCAGCAGCCAAGACATTCCAACTAATGAAAAACTGTTTTTT
TRBJ1-2,-,many,TRBV4-1,CASSQAGNYGYTF,TGCGCCAGCAGCCAGGCAGGGAACTATGGCTACACCTTC
TRBJ1-2,-,many,TRBV11-2,CASSLAAGADGYTF,TGTGCCAGCAGCTTAGCAGCAGGGGCCGATGGCTACACCTTC